This record concerns one TCR beta chain sequence. Its cognate antigen has yet to be identified. Qualities for individual bases were not recorded, and no much larger clone is one base off. The data stem from a study of T cells in tumors and immune-related adverse events (TCRdb year 2021). The CDR3, cysteine through phenylalanine, is 15 amino acids long. The retained sequence is limited to the CDR3, 45 bases, with the frame set at the first base. The germline V gene (reference sequence) supplies CDR1 SGHNT and CDR2 YYREEE. V gives up 4 bases and J gives up 1 base, and the segment between their germline ends measures 12 bases. The TCR beta locus was amplified and sequenced with the immunoSEQ assay, yielding bulk TCR Vbeta CDR3 data. The paper's processing steps were these. Non-productive CDR3s, sequences shorter than 7 amino acids, and those not starting with C or ending with F/W were excluded. Only specimens with at least 1000 reads were analysed, and clonotypes were defined at the amino acid level. Clonality was computed as 1 minus Pielou's evenness. To equalize library sizes, abundance-weighted random subsampling with replacement was performed and repeated 100 times so that 95% confidence intervals could be reported. The Morisita overlap index was used to quantify repertoire overlap, and the top 40 clones in each specimen were examined for overlap with the irAE. Sourced from immuneACCESS, this table was stored by TCRdb with only in-frame sequences that have V and J called. A share of the clones is absent; for the studies checked, an unresolved V gene accounts for under half, and the remainder has no known explanation. That table gives V, J and clone size, and the DNA gave D and trimming. The sample table holds 7,900 or so clones, of which 94% were seen once. Roughly 2.2% of the sample is in the top ten clones.

According to the study, the label for this sample's treatment or condition signals: nivolumab (PD-1 blockade) given before sampling. The DNeasy Blood and Tissue Kit was used to extract DNA from formalin-fixed paraffin-embedded specimens. This receptor was obtained from a female donor with metastatic renal cell carcinoma. Sequencing used lymph node tissue, obtained from a patient treated with anti-PD-1 therapy. The chain joins TRBV5-4 to TRBJ2-1; TRBD2 could be the D gene, as 6 bases match. CDR3 sequence: CASSLEGGSYNEQFF. DNA sequence: TGTGCCAGCAGCCTGGAGGGCGGTTCCTACAATGAGCAGTTCTTC. Outside the CDR3, residues come from the reference TRBV5-4 and TRBJ2-1 proteins, so the full variable domain is: ETGVTQSPTHLIKTRGQQVTLRCSSQSGHNTVSWYQQALGQGPQFIFQYYREEENGRGNFPPRFSGLQFPNYSSELNVNALELDDSALYLCASSLEGGSYNEQFFGPGTRLTVL.